One and the same sample provided the 14 T cell receptor beta chains below, sequenced in a study of regulatory T cells in long-lasting Graves disease. The sample's time point: newly diagnosed GD, antithyroid drugs for less than 3 months. There was RNA extracted from PBMCs, and the TCR library was made from it. Investigators prepared the TCR beta libraries by applying iRepertoire HTBI primers and Arm-PCR of CDR3 regions. From the multiplex PCR reads, TCRdb called clonotypes with MiXCR, one entry per CDR3 protein. The sample contains 420,000 or so distinct CDR3 sequences, about 17% of which appear only once. The same sample was also used in a study of T cells in Graves' hyperthyroidism and ophthalmopathy.

The sample here was peripheral blood mononuclear cells (PBMCs), taken at new diagnosis, from a patient treated with antithyroid drugs. The receptors were sampled from a young woman with Graves disease.

This clonotype has only a few counts. The chain joins TRBV6-1 to TRBJ1-1; D is uncertain. Germline V gene sequence: CDR1 MNHNS, CDR2 SASEGT. V was pared by 2 bases and J by 0 bases, with 10 bases between. The CDR3 has 15 amino acids. DNA of the CDR3: TGTGCCAGCAGTGAAAAATTGGGCCTGAACACTGAAGCTTTCTTT. Translating gives CASSEKLGLNTEAFF.

This clonotype was counted ten times or more. The chain is built from TRBV15 and TRBJ2-7; 9 bases agree with TRBD2. V trimming: 0 bases; J trimming: 4 bases; junction bases outside the gene matches: 7. The CDR3 consists of 16 residues. CDR1 LNHNV and CDR2 YYDKDF come from the germline V gene (reference sequence). CDR3 nucleotide sequence: TGTGCCACCAGCAGAGATAGGGCTAGCGGGACGTACGAGCAGTACTTC. Amino acids: CATSRDRASGTYEQYF.

This clonotype was detected many times. The CDR3 sequence: CAIKDHPTGANGYEQYF. The CDR3, as DNA: TGTGCCATCAAGGATCACCCGACAGGGGCTAACGGGTACGAGCAGTACTTC. The rearrangement links TRBV10-3 to TRBJ2-7; 8 bases match TRBD1. The CDR3 loop spans 17 amino acids. V trimming: 7 bases; J trimming: 4 bases; junction bases outside the gene matches: 18. Germline CDR1 ENHRY, CDR2 SYGVKD.

This clonotype was detected many times. The J gene is TRBJ2-3, the V gene TRBV7-9; the D is unclear. The CDR3 is 15 residues long. CDR1 is SEHNR, CDR2 FQNEAQ, per germline (reference sequence). The V end was cut by 2 bases, the J end by 6 bases, with 15 bases between. Here the CDR3 reads CASSLNGSPRDTQYF. The CDR3 DNA follows: TGTGCCAGCAGCTTAAATGGGTCCCCAAGGGATACGCAGTATTTT.

The sample holds many counts of this clonotype. The chain couples TRBV28 to TRBJ1-1; TRBD1 might be the D (5 bases). Trimming pared 3 bases from V and 6 bases from J, leaving 20 bases between. Germline V CDR1 and CDR2: MDHEN, SYDVKM. The CDR3 sequence is 16 residues long. CDR3 nucleotide sequence: TGTGCCAGCAGTTTGGATGTGGGGGTGGAGATCCCTGAAGCTTTCTTT. Translated, it gives CASSLDVGVEIPEAFF.

The sample holds many counts of this clonotype. The chain has TRBV7-9 and TRBJ2-1; a weak D match, TRBD2 (5 bases). The J call may be faulty, since TRBJ2-5 better matches the DNA end. There are 14 residues in the CDR3. Per the germline V gene, CDR1 is SEHNR and CDR2 is FQNEAQ (reference sequence). The CDR3 bases are TGTGCCAGCCTGCCCCCCGGGAACCAAGAGACCCAGTACTTC. It codes for CASLPPGNQETQYF.

This CDR3 reads CATKGTGELFF. For the CDR3, the DNA is TGTGCCACCAAGGGGACCGGGGAGCTGTTTTTT. The rearrangement links TRBV15 to TRBJ2-2, with D possibly being TRBD1 (5 bases). This CDR3 is built from 11 residues. CDR1 is LNHNV, CDR2 YYDKDF, per germline (reference sequence). V was pared by 7 bases and J by 5 bases, with 5 bases between.

This clonotype was counted only a few times. The chain recombines TRBV7-9 with TRBJ2-7, with 9 bases lining up with TRBD2. Germline V CDR1 and CDR2: SEHNR, FQNEAQ (reference sequence). The CDR3 loop spans 15 amino acids. V dropped 0 bases and J dropped 12; count of bases not matched to a gene: 12. The DNA for the CDR3 is TGTGCCAGCAGCTTAGCAACCGGGACTAGCATGATTCGGTACTTC. It codes for CASSLATGTSMIRYF.

In its sample, this clonotype was seen a few times. The chain couples TRBV6-5 to TRBJ2-5; 10 nucleotides align to TRBD1. The CDR3 is 16 amino acids. V shed 0 bases, J shed 3 bases, and the junction held 4 bases outside the gene matches. Per germline, CDR1 MNHEY and CDR2 SVGAGI. The CDR3 reads CASSYSTGGGEETQYF. CDR3 nucleotides: TGTGCCAGCAGTTACTCGACAGGGGGCGGTGAAGAGACCCAGTACTTC.

The chain couples TRBV6-1 to TRBJ1-3, with D perhaps matching TRBD1 (5 bases). The CDR3 totals 16 residues. The V gene's germline CDR1 is MNHNS and CDR2 SASEGT. V lost 3 bases and J 1 base, leaving 13 bases between the germline ends. CDR3 sequence (DNA): TGTGCCAGCAGTGAGGGGGACCTCAGATCTGGAAACACCATATATTTT. This gives the protein CASSEGDLRSGNTIYF.

This clonotype was observed many times. The chain recombines TRBV18 with TRBJ2-7; D tentatively fits TRBD1 or TRBD2 (5 bases each). V gave up 6 bases and J gave up 3 bases, with 12 bases separating them. CDR1 is KGHSH and CDR2 is LQKENI in the germline V gene. This CDR3 spans 13 amino acids. CDR3 region: CASSTGPLYEQYF. The DNA for the CDR3 is TGTGCCAGCTCCACGGGACCGCTCTACGAGCAGTACTTC.

J is TRBJ1-5 and V is TRBV2; 10 nucleotides line up with TRBD1. V lost 6 bases and J lost 2; bases outside the gene matches: 4. CDR1 is SNHLY and CDR2 is FYNNEI in the germline V gene. This CDR3 has 15 amino acids. As DNA, the CDR3 is TGTGCCAGCAGCCCCGGGACAGGGGGCAATCAGCCCCAGCATTTT. This translates into CASSPGTGGNQPQHF.

This clonotype has at least ten counts. The chain couples TRBV5-6 to TRBJ2-5; tentatively, D is TRBD2 (6 bases). Trimming cost V 5 bases and J 8 bases, with 25 bases left between them. The CDR3 is made up of 16 amino acids. The germline gives CDR1 SGHDT, CDR2 YYEEEE. CDR3 protein: CASRIWGGLGKETQYF. DNA for the CDR3: TGTGCCAGCAGGATTTGGGGAGGCCTGGGCAAGGAAACCCAGTACTTC.

The chain couples TRBV10-3 to TRBJ2-7, with 11 positions matching TRBD2. The CDR3 sequence is 16 residues long. CDR1 ENHRY and CDR2 SYGVKD come from the germline V gene. The V segment lost 7 bases and the J segment 4 bases; nucleotides outside the gene matches: 12. The DNA for the CDR3 is TGTGCCATCACAAGCATATCTAGCGGGAGGCCGTACGAGCAGTACTTC. Encoded protein: CAITSISSGRPYEQYF.